This is a list of T cell receptor beta chains from one sample in a study of CD8 T cells in ankylosing spondylitis. TCRdb passed the 5' RACE reads through MiXCR, listing each CDR3 protein once. The profile shows some 840,000 distinct CDR3 sequences, 10% to 15% of them singletons. Input material: blood, either unsorted or a sorted T cell fraction (not recorded which). Source of these receptors: a male donor with ankylosing spondylitis. Both conserved end residues are trimmed from each CDR3. The order of the fields is V gene, J gene, CDR3 protein.

>TRBV20-1|TRBJ1-1
SARIFSLNTEAF
>TRBV6-1|TRBJ1-5
ASRRSTGSNQPQH
>TRBV7-2|TRBJ2-5
ASRRYETQY
>TRBV5-4|TRBJ2-2
ASSLDQYTGELF
>TRBV11-1|TRBJ2-3
ASSPRGGLAGEGSTDTQY
>TRBV20-1|TRBJ2-5
SAKPGLVAETQY
>TRBV7-2|TRBJ2-6
ASRPPASSGANVLT
>TRBV7-2|TRBJ2-7
ASSKGGGYEQY
>TRBV20-1|TRBJ2-7
SAPDRPSSYEQY
>TRBV5-1|TRBJ2-2
ASSLAAGANTGELF
>TRBV10-2|TRBJ1-5
ASSESYQPQH
>TRBV7-3|TRBJ2-2
ASSLNGQGAGELF
>TRBV27|TRBJ1-1
ASSYGLEAF
>TRBV9|TRBJ1-1
ASSVVGGKTEAF
>TRBV18|TRBJ1-5
ASSTTGTGNQPQH
>TRBV9|TRBJ2-7
ASSVDPRPGYEQY
>TRBV6-1|TRBJ1-1
ASGGRAPTEAF
>TRBV7-2|TRBJ1-4
ASSPDRGGGKLF
>TRBV5-5|TRBJ1-3
ASSMTFSGNTIY
>TRBV18|TRBJ1-2
ASSPPTDRYGYT